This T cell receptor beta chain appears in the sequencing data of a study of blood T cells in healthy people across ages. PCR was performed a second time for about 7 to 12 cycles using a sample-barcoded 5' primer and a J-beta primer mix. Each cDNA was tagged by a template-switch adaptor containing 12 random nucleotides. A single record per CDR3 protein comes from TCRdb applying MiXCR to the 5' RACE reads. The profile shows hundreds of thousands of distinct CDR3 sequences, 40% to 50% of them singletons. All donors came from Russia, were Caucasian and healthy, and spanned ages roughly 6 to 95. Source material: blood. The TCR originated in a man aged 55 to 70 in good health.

The CDR3 here is CASRTGVGQPQHF. In DNA, the CDR3 is TGTGCCAGCAGAACAGGGGTGGGCCAGCCCCAGCATTTT. The chain joins TRBV6-2 or TRBV6-3 to TRBJ1-5; 7 positions match TRBD1. The ends lost 6 bases at V and 7 bases at J; junction bases unmatched: 6. Germline-derived CDR1 and CDR2 are MNHEY and SVGEGT. The CDR3 runs 13 residues.